What follows is one TCR beta chain and its context. Germline V gene data show CDR1 as MNHNS and CDR2 as SASEGT. Trimming cost V 1 base and J 8 bases, with 20 bases left between them. The length of the CDR3 is 16 residues. These data originate in a study of cytomegalovirus exposure and HLA in healthy donors. The repertoire was sequenced with immunoSEQ multiplex PCR; TCRdb's copy has only in-frame clones and lacks some. The table has over 200,000 clones, over 80% seen once. The sequenced material came from PBMCs. The chain couples TRBV6-1 to TRBJ1-2; D uncertain. The source of this sequence is a woman under 30 in good health and CMV-seronegative. CDR3 residues: CASSEVGSQFLGGYTF. CDR3 DNA: TGTGCCAGCAGTGAAGTGGGCAGCCAGTTTCTGGGGGGCTACACCTTC.